This is a list of T cell receptor beta chains from one sample in a study of cytomegalovirus exposure and HLA in healthy donors. Method: immunoSEQ multiplex PCR; TCRdb's copy keeps in-frame clones and lacks some. The profile covers approximately 300,000 clones, with roughly 85% appearing a single time and 0.75% to 0.85% taken by the ten largest. The sequenced sample consisted of PBMCs. The receptors were sampled from a woman in her late teens or twenties in good health and CMV-seronegative. Each CDR3 is given with its conserved first and last residue. A D gene is named only where the DNA matches it firmly. Not every row has a clone size; where given, it reads once, few, many or a size class.

j_gene | len | d_gene | v_gene | abundance | CDR3aa | CDR3nt
TRBJ1-2 | 15 | NA | TRBV12-5 | NA | CASGWGDWSNYGYTF | TGTGCTAGTGGTTGGGGGGACTGGAGTAACTATGGCTACACCTTC
TRBJ2-1 | 16 | TRBD2 | TRBV4-2 | NA | CASSQEGGRGYNEQFF | TGTGCCAGCAGCCAGGAGGGCGGGAGGGGCTACAATGAGCAGTTCTTC
TRBJ2-3 | 17 | TRBD2 | TRBV5-1 | NA | CASSFSSGNWGTDTQYF | TGCGCCAGCAGCTTTAGTAGCGGGAACTGGGGCACAGATACGCAGTATTTT
TRBJ2-2 | 14 | NA | TRBV7-9 | NA | CASSPSSNTGELFF | TGTGCCAGCAGCCCTAGTTCGAACACCGGGGAGCTGTTTTTT
TRBJ2-5 | 12 | NA | TRBV7-2 | once | CASNQGTETQYF | TGTGCCAGCAACCAGGGAACTGAGACCCAGTACTTC
TRBJ2-2 | 16 | TRBD1 | TRBV18 | NA | CASSPSGQGISGELFF | TGTGCCAGCTCACCATCCGGACAGGGAATTTCCGGGGAGCTGTTTTTT
TRBJ1-2 | 14 | TRBD1 | TRBV28 | NA | CASSSGQGYYGYTF | TGTGCCAGCAGTTCAGGACAGGGATACTATGGCTACACCTTC
TRBJ2-1 | 16 | TRBD2 | TRBV7-3 | NA | CASSSGLAGGHNEQFF | TGTGCCAGCAGCTCAGGACTAGCGGGAGGGCACAATGAGCAGTTCTTC
TRBJ2-2 | 15 | NA | TRBV5-1 | NA | CASSLDRPNTGELFF | TGCGCCAGCAGCTTGGACAGACCGAACACCGGGGAGCTGTTTTTT
TRBJ2-1 | 15 | TRBD2 | TRBV5-1 | NA | CASSLPASGRNEQFF | TGCGCCAGCAGCTTGCCGGCTAGCGGGAGAAATGAGCAGTTCTTC
TRBJ1-5 | 15 | TRBD1 | TRBV6-1 | NA | CASSPGTGGFQPQHF | TGTGCCAGCAGTCCAGGGACAGGGGGCTTTCAGCCCCAGCATTTT
TRBJ2-7 | 15 | NA | TRBV4-3 | NA | CASSQDLGGAYEQYF | TGCGCCAGCAGCCAGGATCTGGGCGGGGCCTACGAGCAGTACTTC
TRBJ1-5 | 17 | TRBD1 | TRBV5-5 | NA | CASSLVGTGFSNQPQHF | TGTGCCAGCAGCTTGGTGGGGACAGGCTTTAGCAATCAGCCCCAGCATTTT
TRBJ2-7 | 15 | TRBD1 | TRBV28 | NA | CASSLSGTGGYEQYF | TGTGCCAGCAGTTTATCAGGGACAGGGGGCTACGAGCAGTACTTC
TRBJ2-7 | 15 | TRBD2 | TRBV18 | NA | CASSPPTSGTYEQYF | TGTGCCAGCTCACCACCGACTAGCGGGACTTACGAGCAGTACTTC
TRBJ2-3 | 12 | NA | TRBV6-5 | NA | CASRQNTDTQYF | TGTGCCAGCAGACAGAACACAGATACGCAGTATTTT
TRBJ1-5 | 15 | NA | TRBV6-5 | NA | CASKRTEDSNQPQHF | TGTGCCAGCAAGAGGACGGAGGATAGCAATCAGCCCCAGCATTTT
TRBJ2-1 | 16 | NA | TRBV15 | NA | CATSKPGRGASWEQFF | TGTGCCACCAGCAAACCGGGACGGGGGGCGAGTTGGGAGCAGTTCTTC
TRBJ1-5 | 18 | TRBD1 | TRBV29-1 | NA | CSVGSSRDRDNSNQPQHF | TGCAGCGTCGGATCGTCCCGGGACAGGGATAATAGCAATCAGCCCCAGCATTTT
TRBJ2-6 | 15 | TRBD2 | TRBV18 | NA | CASFHGGSGANVLTF | TGTGCCAGTTTCCACGGGGGGTCTGGGGCCAACGTCCTGACTTTC
TRBJ2-5 | 13 | NA | TRBV10-3 | once | CAISKTEQETQYF | TGTGCCATCAGCAAGACAGAACAAGAGACCCAGTACTTC
TRBJ1-3 | 15 | TRBD1 | TRBV11-3 | once | CASSSGRGSGNTIYF | TGTGCCAGCAGCTCCGGCAGGGGGTCCGGAAACACCATATATTTT
TRBJ2-3 | 19 | TRBD2 | TRBV18 | NA | CASSPRGTSGKTSTDTQYF | TGTGCCAGCTCACCGCGTGGGACTAGCGGAAAGACTAGCACAGATACGCAGTATTTT
TRBJ2-7 | 14 | NA | TRBV6-5 | once | CASSYGGQTYEQYF | TGTGCCAGCAGTTACGGCGGACAGACCTACGAGCAGTACTTC
TRBJ2-7 | 15 | NA | TRBV4-1 | NA | CASSQVQGSSYEQYF | TGCGCCAGCAGCCAAGTCCAGGGGAGCTCCTACGAGCAGTACTTC
TRBJ2-5 | 16 | TRBD1 | TRBV6-7 | many | CASSYPDRGSQETQYF | TGTGCCAGCAGTTACCCCGACAGGGGGTCCCAAGAGACCCAGTACTTC
TRBJ2-7 | 14 | NA | TRBV18 | NA | CASSLLRDTYEQYF | TGTGCCAGCTCACTACTCAGGGATACCTACGAGCAGTACTTC
TRBJ2-7 | 14 | TRBD1 | TRBV27 | NA | CASSSGQADYEQYF | TGTGCCAGCAGTTCCGGACAGGCAGACTACGAGCAGTACTTC
TRBJ1-1 | 15 | NA | TRBV5-1 | NA | CASSQYQGYNTEAFF | TGCGCCAGCAGTCAGTATCAGGGCTACAACACTGAAGCTTTCTTT
TRBJ1-1 | 16 | NA | TRBV7-6 | NA | CASSLVVSPSDTEAFF | TGTGCCAGCAGCTTAGTAGTTTCCCCTTCCGACACTGAAGCTTTCTTT
TRBJ2-7 | 15 | TRBD2 | TRBV7-9 | NA | CASSPRQRERYEQYF | TGTGCCAGCAGCCCGCGGCAGCGGGAGCGCTACGAGCAGTACTTC
TRBJ2-7 | 15 | NA | TRBV5-4 | NA | CASSLSLREPMEQYF | TGTGCCAGCAGCTTGTCTCTCCGGGAGCCAATGGAGCAGTACTTC
TRBJ2-7 | 14 | TRBD2 | TRBV7-2 | NA | CASSQLAGPYEQYF | TGTGCCAGCAGCCAACTAGCGGGGCCCTACGAGCAGTACTTC
TRBJ2-7 | 15 | TRBD2 | TRBV19 | NA | CASNPSGIGSYEQYF | TGTGCCAGTAACCCTAGCGGGATTGGCTCCTACGAGCAGTACTTC
TRBJ1-5 | 13 | NA | TRBV6-5 | NA | CASSYGSGQPQHF | TGTGCCAGCAGTTATGGGTCGGGTCAGCCCCAGCATTTT
TRBJ2-1 | 13 | NA | TRBV11-1 | NA | CASSLGQVNEQFF | TGTGCCAGCAGCTTAGGACAGGTCAATGAGCAGTTCTTC
TRBJ1-1 | 15 | TRBD1 | TRBV12-5 | NA | CASGLWTGGSTEAFF | TGTGCTAGTGGTTTGTGGACAGGGGGAAGCACTGAAGCTTTCTTT
TRBJ2-1 | 15 | NA | TRBV2 | NA | CASSEDRPSYNEQFF | TGTGCCAGCAGTGAAGACAGGCCCTCCTACAATGAGCAGTTCTTC
TRBJ2-5 | 15 | TRBD1 | TRBV9 | NA | CASSVGAGGRETQYF | TGTGCCAGCAGCGTAGGGGCAGGGGGCCGGGAGACCCAGTACTTC